The 5 T cell receptor beta chains in this list originate from one sample, sequenced in a study of cytomegalovirus exposure and HLA in healthy donors. Sequencing used immunoSEQ multiplex PCR; TCRdb keeps in-frame clones, though not all of them. The table lists around 61,000 clones, 92% of them singletons. The sequenced sample was PBMCs. The receptors derive from a man between 18 and 35 years old in good health and CMV-seropositive.

The gene calls are TRBV2 and TRBJ1-1; D remains ambiguous. Trimming cost V 5 bases and J 3 bases, with 7 bases left between them. Looked up from germline, CDR1 is SNHLY and CDR2 is FYNNEI. The CDR3 length is 12 residues. CDR3 sequence: CASSYFDTEAFF. The DNA of the CDR3 is TGTGCCAGCAGTTATTTTGACACTGAAGCTTTCTTT.

The chain couples TRBV5-4 to TRBJ1-1; D is perhaps TRBD1 (5 bases). CDR1 SGHNT and CDR2 YYREEE come from the germline V gene (reference sequence). Trimming pared 0 bases from V and 5 bases from J, leaving 14 bases between. CDR3 size: 15 residues. The CDR3 loop reads CASSLAGGLGTEAFF. The CDR3 DNA reads as TGTGCCAGCAGCTTGGCCGGGGGGTTAGGGACTGAAGCTTTCTTT. The full variable domain, rest sourced from reference TRBV5-4 and TRBJ1-1, is ETGVTQSPTHLIKTRGQQVTLRCSSQSGHNTVSWYQQALGQGPQFIFQYYREEENGRGNFPPRFSGLQFPNYSSELNVNALELDDSALYLCASSLAGGLGTEAFFGQGTRLTVV.

V gene TRBV7-9 combines with J gene TRBJ2-5; 9 bases are shared with TRBD2. J gave up 5 bases and V 7 bases, and 5 bases lay outside the gene matches. Germline lookup yields CDR1 SEHNR and CDR2 FQNEAQ (reference sequence). This CDR3 has 13 amino acids. CDR3 amino acids: CASKTSGRETQYF. The CDR3 DNA is TGTGCCAGCAAAACTAGCGGGCGCGAGACCCAGTACTTC.

J is TRBJ1-2 and V is TRBV28; D may be TRBD1 (6 bases). The ends were cut back, 5 bases at V and 7 bases at J, with 14 bases in the middle. Germline loops: CDR1 MDHEN, CDR2 SYDVKM. The CDR3 consists of 13 residues. Here the CDR3 reads CASSQQGIGGYTF. CDR3 sequence (DNA): TGTGCCAGCAGTCAACAGGGTATCGGTGGCTACACCTTC.

The rearrangement uses TRBV11-1 and TRBJ2-7; D uncertain. Germline CDR1 reads SGHAT; CDR2 reads FQDESV (reference sequence). V was trimmed by 5 bases and J by 4 bases, leaving 9 bases between them. The CDR3 sequence is 12 residues long. For the CDR3, the DNA is TGTGCCAGCAGCCCGCCCGCGTACGAGCAGTACTTC. Its protein is CASSPPAYEQYF.